The sequence of this T cell receptor (beta chain) was determined in a study of blood T cells in healthy people across ages. Then a second PCR, running about 6 to 11 cycles, was carried out with a sample-barcoded 5' primer and a J-beta primer mix. Sequencing of every sample gave 2.5 million or more CDR3-containing paired-end reads. Each CDR3 protein gets one entry after TCRdb re-called the 5' RACE reads with MiXCR. The sample has 1.5 million or so distinct CDR3 sequences, approximately 40% seen once. This clonotype has a handful of counts. The antigen is undetermined. Trimming shortened V by 2 bases and J by 11 bases, and 15 bases separated the two germline ends. This CDR3 region has 13 residues. Whole-study results and caveats: Whereas aged donors had fewer naive CD4+ cells, long-lived donors had more of them and higher diversity.

Sequenced sample: blood. This TCR derives from a woman between 18 and 29 years old in good health. The rearrangement links TRBV12-3 or TRBV12-4 to TRBJ1-2; no clear D. CDR3 sequence (DNA): TGTGCCAGCAGTTTAAGGCCAGCTATGGGGTACACCTTC. Translating it yields CASSLRPAMGYTF.